This T cell receptor beta chain was identified during a study of technical replicates of blood from a handful of donors. Germline V lookup: CDR1 SNHLY, CDR2 FYNNEI. The CDR3 loop spans 15 amino acids. V lost 3 bases and J 0 bases, leaving 9 bases between the germline ends. Assay used: immunoSEQ multiplex PCR; TCRdb lists only in-frame clones, some missing. The table records about 83,000 clones, about 97% of them present only once. Input material: T cells isolated from PBMCs. The sequence was obtained from a human donor in good health. The chain links TRBV2 to TRBJ2-1; the D is unclear. In DNA, the CDR3 is TGTGCCAGCAGTGAGCGCGTAAGCTCCTACAATGAGCAGTTCTTC. Amino acids: CASSERVSSYNEQFF. The whole variable domain, remainder taken from reference TRBV2 and TRBJ2-1, is EPEVTQTPSHQVTQMGQEVILRCVPISNHLYFYWYRQILGQKVEFLVSFYNNEISEKSEIFDDQFSVERPDGSNFTLKIRSTKLEDSAMYFCASSERVSSYNEQFFGPGTRLTVL.